The next 26 T cell receptor beta chains were all read from a single sample in a study of a mutant IDH1 vaccine in newly diagnosed glioma. Method: immunoSEQ multiplex PCR; TCRdb's copy keeps in-frame clones and lacks some. The repertoire includes tens of thousands of clones, about 81% of them detected once, and about 8.8% sits in the top ten. The antigens these receptors bind are not known. Time point given: week 23, last vaccination. A 20-mer mutant IDH1 peptide at 300 ug was injected subcutaneously with topical imiquimod. Sequenced here: PBMCs, sampled from a glioma patient whose treatment included an IDH1 peptide vaccine. The receptors were gathered from a woman aged 40 to 50 with glioma. Some clones in this sample may be carry-over from other donors' samples.

The chain joins TRBV15 to TRBJ2-7, with D possibly matching TRBD1 (5 bases). The CDR3 contains 16 residues. With 1 base removed from V and 3 bases from J, the gap between germline ends came to 16 bases. Germline values: CDR1 LNHNV, CDR2 YYDKDF (reference sequence). The CDR3 DNA sequence: TGTGCCACCAGCAGAGGAAGACAGTCAAAGGGCTACGAGCAGTACTTC. It yields the protein CATSRGRQSKGYEQYF.

A single count supports this clone. The chain combines TRBV6-5 with TRBJ2-3; TRBD2 aligns across 12 bases. The trim removed 6 bases at V and 9 bases at J, leaving 7 bases unmatched. The CDR3 extends over 14 amino acids. Germline V gives CDR1 MNHEY, CDR2 SVGAGI. The CDR3 region has the DNA TGTGCCAGCAGCCAACTAGCGGGGGGAGGGACGCAGTATTTT. The encoded protein is CASSQLAGGGTQYF.

This chain uses TRBV7-8 with TRBJ2-1; possible D gene TRBD2, 5 bases. The V gene's germline CDR1 is SGHVS and CDR2 FQNEAQ. The CDR3 sequence is 12 residues long. With 5 bases removed from V and 8 bases from J, the gap between germline ends came to 10 bases. CDR3 protein: CASSEGKDEQFF. CDR3 DNA: TGTGCCAGCAGCGAGGGAAAGGATGAGCAGTTCTTC. The complete variable domain, with remaining parts taken from reference TRBV7-8 and TRBJ2-1, reads GAGVSQSPRYKVAKRGQDVALRCDPISGHVSLFWYQQALGQGPEFLTYFQNEAQLDKSGLPSDRFFAERPEGSVSTLKIQRTQQEDSAVYLCASSEGKDEQFFGPGTRLTVL.

The chain carries TRBV5-1 and TRBJ2-3; 9 bases align to TRBD1. Trimming took 0 bases from V and 5 from J; bases not matched to a gene: 4. The germline gives CDR1 SGHRS, CDR2 YFSETQ. CDR3 length: 15 residues. The DNA for the CDR3 is TGCGCCAGCAGCTTGGGGACAGGGGCGGGAGATACGCAGTATTTT. This encodes CASSLGTGAGDTQYF.

The V and J genes are TRBV15 and TRBJ1-1, with a possible D match to TRBD1 (5 bases). The V and J ends lost 0 bases and 8 bases respectively, with 13 bases between them. This CDR3 region has 14 residues. Germline lookup yields CDR1 LNHNV and CDR2 YYDKDF (reference sequence). The CDR3 spells CATSRDIGTPEAFF. For the CDR3, the DNA is TGTGCCACCAGCAGAGATATTGGGACGCCCGAAGCTTTCTTT.

V gene TRBV10-3 combines with J gene TRBJ1-2; D remains ambiguous. Germline values: CDR1 ENHRY, CDR2 SYGVKD. The CDR3 extends over 14 amino acids. The V end was cut by 4 bases, the J end by 0 bases, with 9 bases between. Here the CDR3 DNA reads TGTGCCATCAGTGCCAACCCCTCTAACTATGGCTACACCTTC. Translation gives CAISANPSNYGYTF.

The chain recombines TRBV5-1 with TRBJ2-5, with 8 bases aligning to TRBD1. Per the germline V gene, CDR1 is SGHRS and CDR2 is YFSETQ. Losses at the gene ends were 5 bases for V and 5 bases for J; bases not matched to a gene: 8. The CDR3 extends over 14 amino acids. This chain's CDR3 is CASRLQGAQETQYF. The CDR3 DNA reads TGCGCCAGCAGGCTCCAGGGGGCCCAGGAGACCCAGTACTTC.

In this sample, this clone turned up a few times. The gene calls are TRBV2 and TRBJ1-2; unclear D gene. Germline V gives CDR1 SNHLY, CDR2 FYNNEI. The CDR3 contains 14 residues. Trimming cost V 8 bases and J 11 bases, with 24 bases left between them. In nucleotides, the CDR3 is TGTGCCAGCGGGTCGAGTGGTGGCGTCTCGGGGTACACCTTC. Translating gives CASGSSGGVSGYTF.

The chain employs TRBV29-1 and TRBJ2-3; TRBD2 matches at 10 bases. The CDR3 length is 15 residues. CDR1 SQVTM and CDR2 ANQGSEA come from the germline V gene. Losses at the gene ends were 5 bases for V and 8 bases for J; bases not matched to a gene: 13. The CDR3 DNA reads TGCAGCGTTAGCGATATTAGCGGGGGGTTTGGTACGCAGTATTTT. It yields the protein CSVSDISGGFGTQYF.

This clone has a handful of counts. The chain employs TRBV5-5 and TRBJ2-7, with D perhaps given as TRBD1 or TRBD2 (6 bases each). The V end was cut by 2 bases, the J end by 2 bases, with 14 bases between. The CDR3 has 15 amino acids. CDR1 is SGHKS and CDR2 is YYEKEE in the germline V gene (reference sequence). The CDR3 DNA follows: TGTGCCAGCAGCTTAGGAGGGGGTAACGCCTACGAGCAGTACTTC. This sequence encodes CASSLGGGNAYEQYF.

The chain uses TRBV30 and TRBJ1-1; TRBD1 is a possible D gene (5 bases). The length of the CDR3 is 14 residues. CDR1 and CDR2 from the germline V gene are GTSNPN and SVGIG (reference sequence). V lost 3 bases to trimming and J lost 3 bases, with 14 bases between them. The CDR3 here is CAWRIGTVYTEAFF. Written as DNA, the CDR3 is TGTGCCTGGAGGATTGGGACGGTTTACACTGAAGCTTTCTTT. The full variable domain, in which reference TRBV30 and TRBJ1-1 provide the parts outside the CDR3, is SQTIHQWPATLVQPVGSPLSLECTVEGTSNPNLYWYRQAAGRGLQLLFYSVGIGQISSEVPQNLSASRPQDRQFILSSKKLLLSDSGFYLCAWRIGTVYTEAFFGQGTRLTVV.

In its sample, this clone was seen once. The CDR3: CASRRTGSNEQYF. CDR3 DNA: TGTGCCAGCAGGCGGACAGGGTCAAACGAGCAGTACTTC. The rearrangement joins TRBV11-2 to TRBJ2-7; 8 bases fit TRBD1. Germline V lookup: CDR1 SGHAT, CDR2 FQNNGV. This CDR3 spans 13 amino acids. V was pared by 6 bases and J by 5 bases, with 6 bases of the junction left unmatched.

DNA for the CDR3: TGTGCCTGGAGTGGACAGGGGATTGGCGAGACCCAGTACTTC. Translated, it gives CAWSGQGIGETQYF. The chain combines TRBV30 with TRBJ2-5, with 8 bases fitting TRBD1. Germline CDR1 and CDR2: GTSNPN and SVGIG (reference sequence). J lost 5 bases, V lost 1 base, and 6 bases had no gene match. The CDR3 covers 14 residues.

This chain joins TRBV5-6 and TRBJ1-1, with unresolved D. The CDR3 contains 13 residues. V lost 4 bases and J 4 bases, leaving 11 bases between the germline ends. Germline CDR1 SGHDT, CDR2 YYEEEE. This CDR3 is CASSLGRGTEAFF. The CDR3 nucleotides are TGTGCCAGCAGCCTTGGACGGGGCACTGAAGCTTTCTTT.

The J gene is TRBJ1-6, the V gene TRBV30; 9 nucleotides agree with TRBD1. Trimming removed 0 bases from V and 15 bases from J; junction bases left unmatched: 15. The CDR3 covers 16 residues. Germline V gives CDR1 GTSNPN, CDR2 SVGIG (reference sequence). CDR3 nucleotide sequence: TGTGCCTGGAGTGTAGATCGTGGGCGACAGGGGGTACACCTCCACTTT. Residues: CAWSVDRGRQGVHLHF.

This clone was detected only once. This rearrangement joins TRBV5-1 to TRBJ2-3, with 7 bases matching TRBD2. V shed 3 bases and J 0 bases; nucleotides not matched to a gene: 7. CDR1 and CDR2 (germline): SGHRS, YFSETQ. CDR3 size: 16 residues. The DNA for the CDR3 is TGCGCCAGCAGCTCCTCTAGCGGTTCTAGCACAGATACGCAGTATTTT. This sequence encodes CASSSSSGSSTDTQYF. Together with reference TRBV5-1 and TRBJ2-3, the CDR3 gives the full variable domain: KAGVTQTPRYLIKTRGQQVTLSCSPISGHRSVSWYQQTPGQGLQFLFEYFSETQRNKGNFPGRFSGRQFSNSRSEMNVSTLELGDSALYLCASSSSSGSSTDTQYFGPGTRLTVL.

This clone occurred once. The chain combines TRBV5-8 with TRBJ2-7; TRBD1 matches 11 bases. The germline V gene has CDR1 SGHTS and CDR2 YDEGEE. J was trimmed by 2 bases and V by 3 bases; bases with no gene match: 4. The CDR3 has 15 residues. The DNA of the CDR3 is TGTGCCAGCAGCTGGGCGGGACAGGGGGCCTACGAGCAGTACTTC. Protein product: CASSWAGQGAYEQYF.

V gene TRBV7-9 combines with J gene TRBJ1-1; D is unresolved. The V end was cut by 5 bases, the J end by 2 bases, with 3 bases between. Germline V gene data show CDR1 as SEHNR and CDR2 as FQNEAQ (reference sequence). This CDR3 has 11 amino acids. Here the CDR3 DNA reads TGTGCCAGCAGCCACAACACTGAAGCTTTCTTT. Its protein is CASSHNTEAFF.

The J gene is TRBJ2-7, the V gene TRBV27, with D possibly matching TRBD2 (6 bases). The CDR3 consists of 15 residues. CDR1 and CDR2 (germline): MNHEY, SMNVEV (reference sequence). The ends were cut back, 6 bases at V and 0 bases at J, with 15 bases in the middle. The CDR3 coding sequence is TGTGCCAGCAGCCTCAGGAGCGGGCGCTCCTACGAGCAGTACTTC. The encoded protein is CASSLRSGRSYEQYF.

Here the CDR3 reads CASSVTGFWTEAFF. CDR3 coding DNA: TGTGCCAGCAGCGTAACGGGGTTTTGGACTGAAGCTTTCTTT. The rearrangement links TRBV9 to TRBJ1-1, with D unclear. The ends were cut back, 1 base at V and 5 bases at J, with 12 bases in the middle. From germline, CDR1 is SGDLS and CDR2 YYNGEE. The CDR3 is 14 amino acids.

The chain carries TRBV10-1 and TRBJ2-1; D may match TRBD1 or TRBD2 (6 bases each). Germline CDR1 WNHNN, CDR2 SYGVQD (reference sequence). V shed 0 bases and J shed 4 bases, with 10 bases lying between them. The CDR3 extends over 15 amino acids. CDR3 DNA sequence: TGCGCCAGCAGTGAGTCGGGGGCGGGGTACAATGAGCAGTTCTTC. This translates into CASSESGAGYNEQFF.

The rearrangement links TRBV6-6 to TRBJ2-5; TRBD2 might be the D (6 bases). The CDR3 extends over 15 amino acids. Germline V CDR1 and CDR2: MNHNY, SVGAGI (reference sequence). V was trimmed by 4 bases and J by 1 base, leaving 13 bases between them. The CDR3 coding sequence is TGTGCCAGCAGTTTGGGGCGGGGTCTCCAAGAGACCCAGTACTTC. This encodes CASSLGRGLQETQYF.

This clone has just a few counts. The V and J genes are TRBV19 and TRBJ1-2; weak D call: TRBD1 (6 bases). The ends were cut back, 6 bases at V and 3 bases at J, with 14 bases in the middle. The CDR3 has 14 amino acids. CDR1 is LNHDA, CDR2 SQIVND, per germline (reference sequence). CDR3 in DNA: TGTGCCAGTAGGGCCAGGGGAAGCGACTATGGCTACACCTTC. It encodes CASRARGSDYGYTF.

V usage is TRBV29-1 and J usage is TRBJ2-5, with 9 bases lining up with TRBD1. Germline V CDR1 and CDR2: SQVTM, ANQGSEA. The CDR3 contains 15 residues. The V gene end was trimmed by 4 bases and the J gene end by 5 bases; junction bases not matched to a gene: 11. CDR3 nucleotides: TGCAGCGTTGCCCGGCGGGACAGGGTAAGGGAGACCCAGTACTTC. Protein sequence: CSVARRDRVRETQYF.

This clone was seen more than once but under ten times. The chain combines TRBV7-9 with TRBJ1-1, with a possible D match to TRBD1 (6 bases). The V gene lost 1 base and the J gene lost 6 bases, with 15 bases spanning the gap. The CDR3 is 15 residues long. Germline CDR1 is SEHNR and CDR2 is FQNEAQ (reference sequence). CDR3 sequence reads: CASSLDVVGGAEAFF. The CDR3 DNA follows: TGTGCCAGCAGCTTAGATGTTGTAGGGGGGGCTGAAGCTTTCTTT.

J is TRBJ2-7 and V is TRBV7-8; 9 bases agree with TRBD1. J gave up 1 base and V 5 bases, and 3 bases lay outside the gene matches. Per germline, CDR1 SGHVS and CDR2 FQNEAQ. The CDR3 sequence is 14 residues long. CDR3 sequence (DNA): TGTGCCAGCAGCAAGGGACAGGGTTCCTACGAGCAGTACTTC. This codes for CASSKGQGSYEQYF.